These 31 T cell receptor beta chains were all obtained from the same sample, sequenced in a study of shared clonotypes between healthy human individuals. Here immunoSEQ multiplex PCR was the method, and the copy in TCRdb shows in-frame clones only, minus some. The table has a few million clones, roughly nine tenths seen once. The sequenced material came from naive CD4+ T cells sorted from blood. Subset given: CD45RA+ positively selected. These receptor sequences come from a young man in good health.

This clone appeared once. This chain joins TRBV5-6 and TRBJ2-7; TRBD2 agrees at 9 bases. Looked up from germline, CDR1 is SGHDT and CDR2 is YYEEEE. This CDR3 spans 17 amino acids. The ends lost 5 bases at V and 1 base at J; junction bases unmatched: 13. The CDR3 is CASSPWRLLAGSYEQYF. CDR3 DNA: TGTGCCAGCAGTCCGTGGAGGCTTCTAGCGGGGTCCTACGAGCAGTACTTC.

The chain uses TRBV11-2 and TRBJ1-6, with 9 positions matching TRBD1. The CDR3 is 14 amino acids. The germline CDR1 and CDR2 sequences are SGHAT and FQNNGV. After removal of 5 bases from V and 10 bases from J, the junction contained 6 bases not matched to a gene. CDR3 residues: CASSQGQGSSPLHF. In nucleotides, the CDR3 is TGTGCCAGCAGCCAAGGACAGGGGAGCTCACCCCTCCACTTT.

With respect to this clone: Other DNA sequences of this sample code for an identical CDR3. This chain joins TRBV7-9 and TRBJ2-5, with TRBD2 identical over 9 bases. V shed 1 base and J 5 bases; nucleotides not matched to a gene: 2. In germline, CDR1 is SEHNR, CDR2 FQNEAQ (reference sequence). The CDR3 spans 14 residues. The chain's CDR3 is CASSLGLAVETQYF. The CDR3 bases are TGTGCCAGCAGCTTAGGACTAGCGGTGGAGACCCAGTACTTC.

This clone was seen more than once but under ten times. The V gene is TRBV29-1, the J gene TRBJ1-1, with D unclear. Germline V lookup: CDR1 SQVTM, CDR2 ANQGSEA. Trimming left V 7 bases short and J 6 bases short, with 12 bases between. This CDR3 has 11 amino acids. The CDR3 region has the DNA TGCAGCGCCATGTCGGGAGCTGAAGCTTTCTTT. Translating it yields CSAMSGAEAFF.

V gene TRBV2 combines with J gene TRBJ1-2; D ambiguous. CDR1 is SNHLY, CDR2 FYNNEI, per germline. The CDR3 has 12 amino acids. V was cut by 6 bases and J by 3 bases, with 8 bases left in between. As DNA, the CDR3 is TGTGCCAGCAGGCCGGAGGACTATGGCTACACCTTC. Amino acid sequence: CASRPEDYGYTF.

With respect to this clone: This CDR3 is also generated by other DNA sequences in the sample. The V and J genes are TRBV5-1 and TRBJ2-2, with D tentatively TRBD2 (5 bases). Germline V gives CDR1 SGHRS, CDR2 YFSETQ. Trimming removed 0 bases from V and 2 bases from J, with 8 bases in between. This CDR3 is 15 amino acids long. CDR3 DNA sequence: TGCGCCAGCAGCTTGGAAGCGGCAAACACCGGGGAGCTGTTTTTT. It yields the protein CASSLEAANTGELFF.

The chain couples TRBV5-3 to TRBJ1-1; 11 nucleotides line up with TRBD1. TRBV5-3 is known as an ORF, though its function is uncertain. The V gene end was trimmed by 4 bases and the J gene end by 9 bases; junction bases not matched to a gene: 8. The CDR3 contains 14 residues. The CDR3, as DNA: TGTGCCAGAAGCATCCGGGGACAGGGGGGCAAAGCTTTCTTT. It codes for CARSIRGQGGKAFF.

The chain has TRBV11-3 and TRBJ2-2; D tentatively reads TRBD1 or TRBD2 (5 bases each). In germline, CDR1 is SGHNT, CDR2 YENEEA. CDR3 length equals 16 residues. Trimming removed 4 bases at V and 2 bases at J, with 14 bases between. The CDR3 protein is CASSSPGPINTGELFF. The CDR3 coding sequence is TGTGCCAGCAGCTCTCCGGGACCCATTAACACCGGGGAGCTGTTTTTT.

This clone was observed a few times. The chain is built from TRBV9 and TRBJ1-1; no reliable D call. The V end lost 4 bases, the J end lost 11 bases, and 18 bases lay between the germline ends. Germline CDR1 is SGDLS and CDR2 is YYNGEE. The CDR3 totals 13 residues. The CDR3 coding sequence is TGTGCCAGCAGCCCGAGCCCCACGGAATTGGCTTTCTTT. Translation: CASSPSPTELAFF.

The chain combines TRBV6-5 with TRBJ2-3, with D possibly matching TRBD2 (5 bases). Trimming shortened V by 7 bases and J by 3 bases, and 17 bases separated the two germline ends. Germline CDR1 is MNHEY and CDR2 is SVGAGI. The CDR3 has 15 amino acids. CDR3 amino acids: CASNGVGLGTDTQYF. CDR3 bases: TGTGCCAGCAACGGGGTAGGGCTTGGGACAGATACGCAGTATTTT.

This chain links TRBV19 with TRBJ2-2; the match to TRBD2 covers 10 bases. The germline V gene encodes CDR1 LNHDA and CDR2 SQIVND (reference sequence). V was clipped by 6 bases and J by 4 bases; unmatched bases: 8. The CDR3 contains 16 residues. CDR3 DNA: TGTGCCAGTAGAACTAGCGGGACATCCAGCACCGGGGAGCTGTTTTTT. This encodes CASRTSGTSSTGELFF.

This chain links TRBV15 with TRBJ1-6; D perhaps matches TRBD1 (5 bases). CDR1 LNHNV and CDR2 YYDKDF come from the germline V gene (reference sequence). V lost 1 base and J lost 2, with 15 bases in between. The CDR3 extends over 18 amino acids. The CDR3 DNA reads TGTGCCACCAGCAGAGGCAATGTCAGGGACGCCTATAATTCACCCCTCCACTTT. It encodes CATSRGNVRDAYNSPLHF.

This clone was picked up one time. The V call is TRBV28, the J call TRBJ2-2; 7 bases are a match to TRBD2. The CDR3 runs to 17 residues. Germline V lookup: CDR1 MDHEN, CDR2 SYDVKM. V was pared by 1 base and J by 4 bases, with 9 bases of the junction left unmatched. The CDR3 DNA sequence: TGTGCCAGCAGTTTATCGAGTTATAGGACTAGCACCGGGGAGCTGTTTTTT. Translating it yields CASSLSSYRTSTGELFF. Combining the CDR3 with reference TRBV28 and TRBJ2-2 gives the whole variable domain DVKVTQSSRYLVKRTGEKVFLECVQDMDHENMFWYRQDPGLGLRLIYFSYDVKMKEKGDIPEGYSVSREKKERFSLILESASTNQTSMYLCASSLSSYRTSTGELFFGEGSRLTVL.

This chain links TRBV6-1 with TRBJ1-6, with D hard to call. The CDR3 sequence is 17 residues long. Germline V CDR1 and CDR2: MNHNS, SASEGT. Trimming took 3 bases from V and 0 from J, leaving 12 bases between them. CDR3 loop: CASSEIKGSSYNSPLHF. CDR3 nucleotide sequence: TGTGCCAGCAGTGAGATCAAGGGCAGCTCCTATAATTCACCCCTCCACTTT.

The chain combines TRBV19 with TRBJ2-5, with 13 bases fitting TRBD2. The germline V gene has CDR1 LNHDA and CDR2 SQIVND (reference sequence). This CDR3 contains 15 residues. With V trimmed by 5 bases and J by 5 bases, 5 bases remained unmatched. For the CDR3, the DNA is TGTGCCAGTAGTGAGCGGACTAGCGGGGGTGAGACCCAGTACTTC. It codes for CASSERTSGGETQYF.

This chain joins TRBV6-1 and TRBJ2-5; 7 bases are shared with TRBD1. The CDR3 runs 11 residues. With V trimmed by 5 bases and J by 12 bases, 6 bases remained unmatched. CDR1 MNHNS and CDR2 SASEGT come from the germline V gene. The CDR3 region is CASSTGVDKYF. CDR3 bases: TGTGCCAGCAGTACAGGGGTGGACAAGTACTTC.

This rearrangement joins TRBV19 to TRBJ2-7; 7 positions agree with TRBD2. This CDR3 comprises 15 residues. The junction had 9 bases not matched to a gene; V was cut back by 6 bases and J by 1 base. Germline V gene data show CDR1 as LNHDA and CDR2 as SQIVND (reference sequence). The CDR3 DNA reads as TGTGCCAGTAGCCCTAGCGGACATGGATCCTACGAGCAGTACTTC. Protein: CASSPSGHGSYEQYF.

The V and J genes are TRBV5-8 and TRBJ1-1; 7 bases fit TRBD1. Germline CDR1 is SGHTS and CDR2 is YDEGEE. CDR3 length: 15 amino acids. The trim removed 1 base at V and 4 bases at J, leaving 7 bases unmatched. The CDR3 region is CASSLIGGASTEAFF. Written as DNA, the CDR3 is TGTGCCAGCAGCTTGATAGGGGGCGCGAGCACTGAAGCTTTCTTT.

This chain links TRBV28 with TRBJ2-3; TRBD1 aligns across 7 bases. V dropped 2 bases and J dropped 7; count of bases not matched to a gene: 15. The CDR3 covers 17 residues. Per the germline V gene, CDR1 is MDHEN and CDR2 is SYDVKM. CDR3 coding DNA: TGTGCCAGCAGTTTACCCGGTGGAAGGGGGCGCGTTAATACGCAGTATTTT. It encodes CASSLPGGRGRVNTQYF.

Turning to this clone: Other DNA sequences of this sample code for an identical CDR3. The chain carries TRBV5-1 and TRBJ2-3; D is undetermined. Trimming left V 0 bases short and J 0 bases short, with 8 bases between. The CDR3 spans 15 residues. Germline-derived CDR1 and CDR2 are SGHRS and YFSETQ. CDR3 DNA sequence: TGCGCCAGCAGCTTGGTCGGACGAAGCACAGATACGCAGTATTTT. Amino acid sequence: CASSLVGRSTDTQYF. The full variable domain, completed using reference TRBV5-1 and TRBJ2-3, is KAGVTQTPRYLIKTRGQQVTLSCSPISGHRSVSWYQQTPGQGLQFLFEYFSETQRNKGNFPGRFSGRQFSNSRSEMNVSTLELGDSALYLCASSLVGRSTDTQYFGPGTRLTVL.

This chain joins TRBV7-9 and TRBJ1-5; unclear D gene. This CDR3 is built from 11 residues. The germline V gene encodes CDR1 SEHNR and CDR2 FQNEAQ (reference sequence). The V end lost 8 bases, the J end lost 4 bases, and 6 bases lay between the germline ends. CDR3 sequence (DNA): TGTGCCAGCGGAGAGAATCAGCCCCAGCATTTT. Translation: CASGENQPQHF.

The V and J genes are TRBV6-1 and TRBJ1-3; maybe TRBD1 (6 bases). The CDR3 consists of 15 residues. CDR1 and CDR2 from the germline V gene are MNHNS and SASEGT. V was shortened by 10 bases and J by 6 bases, with 22 bases between the two germline ends. CDR3 DNA: TGTGCCACCAGCCCGCGGGGGGCCGGCGAAAACACCATATATTTT. Residues: CATSPRGAGENTIYF.

The V call is TRBV29-1, the J call TRBJ2-7; TRBD2 matches at 7 bases. The V segment lost 4 bases and the J segment 4 bases; nucleotides outside the gene matches: 7. CDR3 length: 13 amino acids. CDR1 is SQVTM and CDR2 is ANQGSEA in the germline V gene. The CDR3 DNA is TGCAGCGTTGGAACGGGAGGCCAGTACGAGCAGTACTTC. It is translated as CSVGTGGQYEQYF.

The chain uses TRBV30 and TRBJ1-5, with a possible D match to TRBD1 (6 bases). The germline gives CDR1 GTSNPN, CDR2 SVGIG (reference sequence). V shed 3 bases and J shed 5 bases, with 17 bases lying between them. The CDR3 runs to 15 residues. The CDR3 DNA follows: TGTGCCTGGAGCGCCAGGGGTATCGTGGATCAGCCCCAGCATTTT. Amino acids: CAWSARGIVDQPQHF.

The rearrangement uses TRBV5-1 and TRBJ2-1; 7 bases match TRBD2. CDR1 is SGHRS, CDR2 YFSETQ, per germline. The CDR3 sequence is 14 residues long. V shed 0 bases, J shed 12 bases, and the junction held 9 bases outside the gene matches. CDR3 in amino acids: CASSLGLADSVQFF. The DNA for the CDR3 is TGCGCCAGCAGCTTGGGGCTAGCGGATTCGGTGCAGTTCTTC. The full variable domain, with the rest looked up from reference TRBV5-1 and TRBJ2-1, is KAGVTQTPRYLIKTRGQQVTLSCSPISGHRSVSWYQQTPGQGLQFLFEYFSETQRNKGNFPGRFSGRQFSNSRSEMNVSTLELGDSALYLCASSLGLADSVQFFGPGTRLTVL.

This chain joins TRBV6-6 and TRBJ2-5; D not certain. The CDR3 runs to 13 residues. Germline CDR1 and CDR2: MNHNY and SVGAGI (reference sequence). V lost 2 bases to trimming and J lost 2 bases, with 6 bases between them. CDR3 sequence reads: CASSYPDQETQYF. CDR3 sequence (DNA): TGTGCCAGCAGTTACCCGGATCAAGAGACCCAGTACTTC.

This clone occurred a few times. The rearrangement joins TRBV9 to TRBJ1-6, with D unclear. This CDR3 comprises 14 residues. Germline V gene sequence: CDR1 SGDLS, CDR2 YYNGEE. The V gene lost 0 bases and the J gene lost 13 bases, with 14 bases spanning the gap. The CDR3 spells CASSVADEASPLHF. The CDR3 DNA is TGTGCCAGCAGCGTAGCGGACGAAGCGTCCCCCCTCCACTTT.

The chain is built from TRBV6-6 and TRBJ2-3; TRBD2 agrees at 8 bases. The germline CDR1 and CDR2 sequences are MNHNY and SVGAGI (reference sequence). The trim removed 6 bases at V and 8 bases at J, leaving 16 bases unmatched. The CDR3 is 16 residues long. The CDR3 nucleotides are TGTGCCAGCAGCGACGCGGGACTAGGGATGATCGGTACGCAGTATTTT. This gives the protein CASSDAGLGMIGTQYF.

V and J are TRBV7-6 and TRBJ2-7; D possibly corresponds to TRBD1 (6 bases). The CDR3 totals 13 residues. Germline V gene sequence: CDR1 SGHVS, CDR2 FNYEAQ. V was cut by 2 bases and J by 7 bases, with 12 bases left in between. CDR3 amino acids: CASSLQQGGEQYF. As DNA, the CDR3 is TGTGCCAGCAGCTTACAACAGGGTGGAGAGCAGTACTTC.

Concerning this clone itself: This same CDR3 is encoded by further DNA sequences in the sample. The chain uses TRBV2 and TRBJ2-7; tentatively, D is TRBD1 (5 bases). The V and J ends lost 8 bases and 2 bases respectively, with 10 bases between them. The CDR3 consists of 12 residues. CDR1 SNHLY and CDR2 FYNNEI come from the germline V gene. In DNA form, the CDR3 reads TGTGCCAGCGGGCAGGGCGCCTACGAGCAGTACTTC. It codes for CASGQGAYEQYF.

In regard to this clone: A read error may produce the germline difference seen at one junction end. The chain joins TRBV6-5 to TRBJ1-1; D unresolved. This CDR3 contains 12 residues. In germline, CDR1 is MNHEY, CDR2 SVGAGI. The CDR3 spells CASIGVTAEAFF. DNA of the CDR3: TGCGCCAGCATCGGGGTCACGGCTGAAGCTTTCTTT.